This T cell receptor (beta chain) was recovered during a study of shared clonotypes between healthy human individuals. This CDR3 has 17 residues. Trimming removed 3 bases from V and 0 bases from J, with 15 bases in between. Germline lookup yields CDR1 LGHNA and CDR2 YSLEER. Study-wide findings and caveats: Some naive CD4 clonotypes, roughly 5%, turned up in common across four donors.

About this clone itself: Antigen unknown.

Caucasian adults living in Nashville, Tennessee, provided all samples. It was at deep level that the assay was run. The DNA input per sorted-subset replicate PCR was roughly 210 ng, corresponding to tens of thousands of T cell genomes. The repertoire was sequenced with immunoSEQ multiplex PCR; TCRdb's copy has only in-frame clones and lacks some. This sample has some 1,400,000 clones, with more than 95% found just once. The gene calls are TRBV4-3 and TRBJ1-5; D not resolved. The sequencing input was naive CD4+ T cells sorted from blood. Specified subset: CD45RA+ positively selected. This TCR derives from a man younger than 40 in good health. CDR3 in amino acids: CASSQNLQSYSNQPQHF. In DNA form, the CDR3 reads TGCGCCAGCAGCCAGAATTTACAGAGTTATAGCAATCAGCCCCAGCATTTT.